The subject of this entry is one T cell receptor (beta chain). The target antigen is unknown. This sample is drawn from a study of shared clonotypes between healthy human individuals. Points from the study as a whole: Memory subsets generally showed smaller estimated richness than naive subsets did. Among non-shared clonotypes, generation probabilities were lower than among those shared by all four donors.

V lost 6 bases, J lost 1 base, and 5 bases stayed unmatched. The CDR3 covers 15 residues. Germline V lookup: CDR1 MNHEY, CDR2 SVGAGI. TCRdb's table, derived via immunoSEQ multiplex PCR, lists solely in-frame clones and lacks some. Altogether 950,000 to 1,300,000 clones are present, approximately 70% being singletons, with the ten largest covering nearly 1.5%. The sequence was collected from a man aged 18 to 29 in good health. Sequencing used memory CD4+ T cells sorted from blood. Subset specified: CD45RA-negative fraction. This chain links TRBV6-5 with TRBJ2-2, with 7 bases aligning to TRBD2. CDR3 nucleotides: TGTGCCAGCAGCAATCAGCGGGGGAACACCGGGGAGCTGTTTTTT. Amino acids: CASSNQRGNTGELFF.